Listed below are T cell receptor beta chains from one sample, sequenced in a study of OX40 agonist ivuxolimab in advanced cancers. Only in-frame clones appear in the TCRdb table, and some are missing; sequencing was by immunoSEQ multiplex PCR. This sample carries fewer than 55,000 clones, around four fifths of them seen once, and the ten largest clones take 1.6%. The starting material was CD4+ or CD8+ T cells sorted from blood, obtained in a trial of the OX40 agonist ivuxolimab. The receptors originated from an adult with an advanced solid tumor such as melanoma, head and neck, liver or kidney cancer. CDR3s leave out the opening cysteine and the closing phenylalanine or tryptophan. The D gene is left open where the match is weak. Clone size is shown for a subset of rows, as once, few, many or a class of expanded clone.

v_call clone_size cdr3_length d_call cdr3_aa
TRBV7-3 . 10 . ASSDRLDTQY
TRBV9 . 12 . ASSVGGSVGEQF
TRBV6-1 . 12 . ATLKGGLSYEQY
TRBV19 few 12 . ASMPSSSHNEQF
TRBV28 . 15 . ASSLPIGSSNTGELF
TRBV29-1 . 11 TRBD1 SVGEGAGTEAF
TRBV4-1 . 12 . ASSQVQGSYEQY
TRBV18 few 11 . ASSPQNQETQY
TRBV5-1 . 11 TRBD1 ASSLSGGYEQY
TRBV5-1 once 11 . ASSQTILYEQY
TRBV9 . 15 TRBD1 ASSVGSGGPMNTEAF
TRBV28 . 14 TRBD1 ASSFPGDRGMEGYT
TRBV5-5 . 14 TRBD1 ASSLAPGGGNQPQH
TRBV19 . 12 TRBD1 ASSIQGARETQY
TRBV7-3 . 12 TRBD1 ASSPDRANTEAF
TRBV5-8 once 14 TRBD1 ASSKGQGAFRETQY
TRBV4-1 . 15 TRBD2 ASSQGASGSTLGTQY
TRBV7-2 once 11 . ASSPQGNTEAF
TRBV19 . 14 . ASSKTSGTRGNEQF
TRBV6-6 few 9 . ASSSYATQY
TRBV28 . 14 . ASSLGRGPNTGELF
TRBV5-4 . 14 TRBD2 ASSLRLAANTGELF
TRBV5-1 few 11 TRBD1 ASSPTGAYEQY
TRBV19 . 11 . ASSIGGHDEQY
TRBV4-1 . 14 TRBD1 ASSWTNRGSNYGYT
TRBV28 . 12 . ATRDSGDTDTQY
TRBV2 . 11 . AGGKFNQETQY
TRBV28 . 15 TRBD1 ASSTGQGVSGSQPQH
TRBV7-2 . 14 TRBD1 ASSNPRGRPYNEQF
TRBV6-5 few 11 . ATRGARDTEAF
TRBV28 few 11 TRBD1 ASRSQGYQPQH
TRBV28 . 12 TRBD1 ASRETGYNQPQH
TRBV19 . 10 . ASSKGTGELF
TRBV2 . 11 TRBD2 AISSGNQETQY
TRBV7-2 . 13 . ASSQAHTREVEQY
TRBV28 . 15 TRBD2 ASSATTGTRGGGTQY
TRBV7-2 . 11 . ASSLPPVYEQF
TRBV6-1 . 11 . ASSGGLAYEQY
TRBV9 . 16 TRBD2 ASSVGPYGGRGTDTQY
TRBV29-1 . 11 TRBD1 SVKRQGAGEQF
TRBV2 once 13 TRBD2 ASSWDYANTGELF
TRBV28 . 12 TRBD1 ASRQPGQWSGYT
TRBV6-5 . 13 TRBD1 ASSGQGAGDYGYT
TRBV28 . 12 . ASSPWTDQETQY
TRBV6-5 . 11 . ASSISNTGELF
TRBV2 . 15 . ASSDWGQFATNEKLF
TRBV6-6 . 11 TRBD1 ASSYDTGDEQY
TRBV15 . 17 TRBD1 ATSRVRQTGGTSRYGYT
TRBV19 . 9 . ASSIVGELF
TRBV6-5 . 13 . ASSTLAGALYGYT
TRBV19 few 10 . ASSTGQETQY
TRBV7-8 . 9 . ASSLRGGYT